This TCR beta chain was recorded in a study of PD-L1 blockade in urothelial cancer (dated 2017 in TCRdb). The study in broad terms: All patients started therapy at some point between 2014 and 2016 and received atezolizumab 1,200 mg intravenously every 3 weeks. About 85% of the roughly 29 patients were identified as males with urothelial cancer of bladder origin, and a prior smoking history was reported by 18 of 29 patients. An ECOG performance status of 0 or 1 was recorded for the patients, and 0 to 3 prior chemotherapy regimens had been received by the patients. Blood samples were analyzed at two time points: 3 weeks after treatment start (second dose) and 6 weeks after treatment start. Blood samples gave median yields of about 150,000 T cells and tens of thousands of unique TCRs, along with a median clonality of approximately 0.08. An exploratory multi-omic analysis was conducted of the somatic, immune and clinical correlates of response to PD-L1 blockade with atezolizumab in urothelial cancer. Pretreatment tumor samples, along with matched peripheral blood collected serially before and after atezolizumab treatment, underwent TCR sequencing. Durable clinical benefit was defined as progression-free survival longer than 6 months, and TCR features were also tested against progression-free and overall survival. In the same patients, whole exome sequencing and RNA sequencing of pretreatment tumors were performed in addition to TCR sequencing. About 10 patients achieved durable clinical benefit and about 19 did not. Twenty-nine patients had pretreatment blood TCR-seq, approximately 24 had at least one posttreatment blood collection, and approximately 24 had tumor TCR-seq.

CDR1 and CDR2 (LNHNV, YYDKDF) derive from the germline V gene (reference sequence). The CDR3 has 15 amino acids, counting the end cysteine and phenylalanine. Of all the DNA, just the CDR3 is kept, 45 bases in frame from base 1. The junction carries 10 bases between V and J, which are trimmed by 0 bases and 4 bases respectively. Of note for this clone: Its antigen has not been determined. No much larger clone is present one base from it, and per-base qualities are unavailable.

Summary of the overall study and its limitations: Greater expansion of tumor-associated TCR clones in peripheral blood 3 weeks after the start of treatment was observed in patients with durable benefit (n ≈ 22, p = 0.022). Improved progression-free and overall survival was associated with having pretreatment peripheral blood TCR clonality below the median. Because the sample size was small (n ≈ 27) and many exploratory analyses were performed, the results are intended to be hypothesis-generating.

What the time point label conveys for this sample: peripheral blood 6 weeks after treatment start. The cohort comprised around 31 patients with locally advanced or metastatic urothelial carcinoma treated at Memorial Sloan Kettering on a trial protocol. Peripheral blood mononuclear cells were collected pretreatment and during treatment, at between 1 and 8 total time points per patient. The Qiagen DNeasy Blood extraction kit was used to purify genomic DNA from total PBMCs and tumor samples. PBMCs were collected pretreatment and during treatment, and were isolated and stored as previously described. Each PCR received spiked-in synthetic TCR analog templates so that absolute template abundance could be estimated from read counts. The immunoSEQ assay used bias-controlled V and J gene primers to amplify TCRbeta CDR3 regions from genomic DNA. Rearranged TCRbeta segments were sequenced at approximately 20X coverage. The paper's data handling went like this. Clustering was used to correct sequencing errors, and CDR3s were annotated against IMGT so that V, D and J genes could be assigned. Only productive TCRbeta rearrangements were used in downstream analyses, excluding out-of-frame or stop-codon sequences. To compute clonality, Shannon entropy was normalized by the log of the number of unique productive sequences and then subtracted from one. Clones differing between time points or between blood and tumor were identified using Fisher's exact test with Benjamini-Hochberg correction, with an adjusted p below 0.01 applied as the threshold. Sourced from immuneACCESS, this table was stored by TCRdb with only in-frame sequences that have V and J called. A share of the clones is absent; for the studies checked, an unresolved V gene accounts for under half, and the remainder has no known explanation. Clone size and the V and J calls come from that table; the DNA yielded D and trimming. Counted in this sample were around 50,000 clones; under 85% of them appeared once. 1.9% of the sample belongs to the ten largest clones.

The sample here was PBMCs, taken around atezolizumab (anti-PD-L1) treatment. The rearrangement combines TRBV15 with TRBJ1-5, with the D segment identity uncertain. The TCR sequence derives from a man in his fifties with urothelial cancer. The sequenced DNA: TGTGCCACCAGCAGAGACGCAGGCTCTAATCAGCCCCAGCATTTT. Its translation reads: CATSRDAGSNQPQHF.